This record concerns one T cell receptor beta chain sequence. Its antigen is as yet unknown. The ends were cut back, 1 base at V and 11 bases at J, with 10 bases in the middle. The CDR3 extends over 11 amino acids. Germline V gene lookup returns CDR1 DFQATT and CDR2 SNEGSKA (reference sequence). The sample originates from a study of OX40 agonist ivuxolimab in advanced cancers. Whole-study context: Ivuxolimab, an agonistic anti-OX40 (CD134) antibody, was given to patients. Study observations and caveats: Among expanded peripheral T cells, antigen specificity went undetermined. Low normalized clonal expansion also occurred in some nonresponding patients.

Measured with immunoSEQ multiplex PCR; TCRdb has only the in-frame clones, and not every one. The sample carries about 61,000 clones, nearly 90% recorded once. The sequencing here drew on CD4+ or CD8+ T cells sorted from blood, taken in a trial of the OX40 agonist ivuxolimab. The gene calls are TRBV20-1 and TRBJ2-3; weak D call: TRBD2 (6 bases). This sequence originates from an adult with an advanced solid tumor such as melanoma, head and neck, liver or kidney cancer. The CDR3 DNA sequence: TGCAGTGCTAGAGTTTTGGGGGGGCAGTATTTT. The encoded protein is CSARVLGGQYF.